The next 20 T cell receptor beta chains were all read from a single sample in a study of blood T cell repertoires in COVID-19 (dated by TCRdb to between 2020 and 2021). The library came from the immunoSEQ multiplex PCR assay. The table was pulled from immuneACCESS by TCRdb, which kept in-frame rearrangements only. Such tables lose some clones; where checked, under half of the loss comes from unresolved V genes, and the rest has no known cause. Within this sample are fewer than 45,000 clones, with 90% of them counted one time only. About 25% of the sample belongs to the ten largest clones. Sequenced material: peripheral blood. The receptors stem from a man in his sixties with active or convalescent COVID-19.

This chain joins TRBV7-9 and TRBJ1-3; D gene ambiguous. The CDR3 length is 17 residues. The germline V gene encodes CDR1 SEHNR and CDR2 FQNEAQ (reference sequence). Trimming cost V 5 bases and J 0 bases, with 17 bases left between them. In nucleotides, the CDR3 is TGTGCCAGCAGCAAGCGGGAGTTGGGGTCCTCTGGAAACACCATATATTTT. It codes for CASSKRELGSSGNTIYF.

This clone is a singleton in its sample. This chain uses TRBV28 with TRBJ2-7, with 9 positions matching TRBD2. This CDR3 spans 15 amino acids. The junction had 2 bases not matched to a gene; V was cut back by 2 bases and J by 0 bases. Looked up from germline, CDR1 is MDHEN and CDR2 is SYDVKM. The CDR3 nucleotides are TGTGCCAGCAGTTTAACTAGCGGGCACTCCTACGAGCAGTACTTC. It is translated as CASSLTSGHSYEQYF.

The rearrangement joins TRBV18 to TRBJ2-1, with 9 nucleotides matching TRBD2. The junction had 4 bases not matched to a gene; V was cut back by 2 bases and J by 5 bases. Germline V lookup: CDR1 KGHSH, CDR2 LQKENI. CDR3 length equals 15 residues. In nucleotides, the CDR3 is TGTGCCAGCTCACCAGCACTAGCGGGCGACAATGAGCAGTTCTTC. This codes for CASSPALAGDNEQFF.

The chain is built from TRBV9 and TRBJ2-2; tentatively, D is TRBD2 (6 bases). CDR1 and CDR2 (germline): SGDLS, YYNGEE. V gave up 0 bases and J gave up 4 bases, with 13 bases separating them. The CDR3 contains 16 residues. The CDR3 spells CASSVEVGGTTGELFF. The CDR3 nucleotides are TGTGCCAGCAGCGTAGAGGTGGGGGGAACCACCGGGGAGCTGTTTTTT.

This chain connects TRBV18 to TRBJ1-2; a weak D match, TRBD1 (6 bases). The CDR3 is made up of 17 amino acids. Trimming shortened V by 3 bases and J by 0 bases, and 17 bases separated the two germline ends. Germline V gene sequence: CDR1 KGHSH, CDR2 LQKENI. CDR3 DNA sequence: TGTGCCAGCTCACCTCCTACAGGGCAACCCTCTAACTATGGCTACACCTTC. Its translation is CASSPPTGQPSNYGYTF.

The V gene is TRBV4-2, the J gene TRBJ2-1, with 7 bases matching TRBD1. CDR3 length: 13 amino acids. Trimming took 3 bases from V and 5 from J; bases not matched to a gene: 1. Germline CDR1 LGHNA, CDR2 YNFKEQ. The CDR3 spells CASSHTGDNEQFF. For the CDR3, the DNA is TGTGCCAGCAGCCATACAGGGGACAATGAGCAGTTCTTC.

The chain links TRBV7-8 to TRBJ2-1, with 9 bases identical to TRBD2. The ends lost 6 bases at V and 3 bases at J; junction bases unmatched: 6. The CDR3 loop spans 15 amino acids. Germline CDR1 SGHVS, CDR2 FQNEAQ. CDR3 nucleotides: TGTGCCAGCAGGAGACTAGCGGACAACTACAATGAGCAGTTCTTC. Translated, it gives CASRRLADNYNEQFF.

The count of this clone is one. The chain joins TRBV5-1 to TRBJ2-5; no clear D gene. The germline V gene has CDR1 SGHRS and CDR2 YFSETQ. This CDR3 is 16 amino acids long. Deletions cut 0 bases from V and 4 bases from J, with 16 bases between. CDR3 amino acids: CASSLGLSPSGETQYF. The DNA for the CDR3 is TGCGCCAGCAGCTTGGGACTCTCACCTTCGGGAGAGACCCAGTACTTC.

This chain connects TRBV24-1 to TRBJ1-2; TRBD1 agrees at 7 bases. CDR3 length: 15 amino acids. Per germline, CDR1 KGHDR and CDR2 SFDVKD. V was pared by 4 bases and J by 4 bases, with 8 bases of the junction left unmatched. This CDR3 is CATSDLRDSRYGYTF. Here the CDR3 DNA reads TGTGCCACCAGTGACCTCCGGGACAGTCGCTATGGCTACACCTTC.

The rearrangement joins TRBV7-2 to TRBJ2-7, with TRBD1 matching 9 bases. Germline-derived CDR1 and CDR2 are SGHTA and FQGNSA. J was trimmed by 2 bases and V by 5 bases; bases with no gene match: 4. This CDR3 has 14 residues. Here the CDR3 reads CASSLDRGTYEQYF. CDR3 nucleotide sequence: TGTGCCAGCAGCCTGGACAGGGGTACCTACGAGCAGTACTTC.

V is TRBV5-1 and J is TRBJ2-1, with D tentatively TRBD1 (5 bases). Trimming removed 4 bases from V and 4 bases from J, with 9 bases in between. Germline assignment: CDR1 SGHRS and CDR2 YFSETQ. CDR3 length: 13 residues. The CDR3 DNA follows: TGCGCCAGCAGCGTCGACAGATACAATGAGCAGTTCTTC. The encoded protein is CASSVDRYNEQFF.

CDR3 in DNA: TGTGCCAGCAGCCTTACTAGCGGGACCTTCAATGAGCAGTTCTTC. It specifies CASSLTSGTFNEQFF. V gene TRBV7-2 combines with J gene TRBJ2-1; 10 bases are a match to TRBD2. This CDR3 spans 15 amino acids. Germline V gene lookup returns CDR1 SGHTA and CDR2 FQGNSA. V lost 5 bases, J lost 6 bases, and 7 bases stayed unmatched.

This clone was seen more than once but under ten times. The CDR3 loop is CASSVEAGPGDTQYF. The CDR3 coding sequence is TGTGCCAGCAGCGTAGAGGCCGGTCCAGGGGATACGCAGTATTTT. This chain connects TRBV9 to TRBJ2-3; TRBD1 is a possible D gene (5 bases). Germline loops: CDR1 SGDLS, CDR2 YYNGEE. The V end was cut by 0 bases, the J end by 6 bases, with 14 bases between. The CDR3 length is 15 residues.

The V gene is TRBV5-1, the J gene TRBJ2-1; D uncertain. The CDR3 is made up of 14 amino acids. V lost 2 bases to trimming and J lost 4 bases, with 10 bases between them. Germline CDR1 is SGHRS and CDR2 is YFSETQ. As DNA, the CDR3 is TGCGCCAGCAGCTTCTCCGACTCTTACAATGAGCAGTTCTTC. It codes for CASSFSDSYNEQFF.

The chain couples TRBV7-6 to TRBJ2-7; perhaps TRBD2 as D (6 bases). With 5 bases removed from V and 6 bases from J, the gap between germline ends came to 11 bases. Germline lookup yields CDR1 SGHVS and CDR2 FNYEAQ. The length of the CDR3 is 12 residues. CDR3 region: CASSALSGEQYF. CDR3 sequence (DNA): TGTGCCAGCAGCGCACTTAGCGGCGAGCAGTACTTC.

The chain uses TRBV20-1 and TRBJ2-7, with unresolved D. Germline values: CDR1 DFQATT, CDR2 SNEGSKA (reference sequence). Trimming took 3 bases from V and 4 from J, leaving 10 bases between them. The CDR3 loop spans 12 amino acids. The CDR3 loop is CSASRGPYEQYF. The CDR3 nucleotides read TGCAGTGCTAGTAGAGGTCCGTACGAGCAGTACTTC.

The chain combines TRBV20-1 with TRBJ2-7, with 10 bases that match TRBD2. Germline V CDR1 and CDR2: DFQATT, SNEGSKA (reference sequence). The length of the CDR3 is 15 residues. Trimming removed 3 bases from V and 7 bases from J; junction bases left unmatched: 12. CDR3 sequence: CSASYSSGRLGEQYF. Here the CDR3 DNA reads TGCAGTGCTAGTTACTCTAGCGGGAGATTAGGGGAGCAGTACTTC.

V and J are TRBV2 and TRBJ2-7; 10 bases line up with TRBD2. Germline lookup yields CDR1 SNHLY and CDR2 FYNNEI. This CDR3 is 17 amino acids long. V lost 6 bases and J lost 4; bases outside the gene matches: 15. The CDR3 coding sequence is TGTGCCAGCAGGGGTGGAACTAGCGGGATTAATTCATACGAGCAGTACTTC. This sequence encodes CASRGGTSGINSYEQYF.

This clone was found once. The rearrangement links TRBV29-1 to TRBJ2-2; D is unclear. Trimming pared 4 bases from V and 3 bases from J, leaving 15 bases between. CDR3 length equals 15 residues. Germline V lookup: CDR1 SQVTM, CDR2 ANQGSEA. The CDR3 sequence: CSVATTPSYTGELFF. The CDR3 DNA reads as TGCAGCGTTGCGACAACCCCTTCATACACCGGGGAGCTGTTTTTT.

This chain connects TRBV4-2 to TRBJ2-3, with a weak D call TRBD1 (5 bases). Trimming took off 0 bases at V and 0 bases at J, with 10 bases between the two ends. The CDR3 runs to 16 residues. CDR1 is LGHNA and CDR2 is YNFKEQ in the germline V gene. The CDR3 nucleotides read TGTGCCAGCAGCCAAGATGGGGCGGCGAGCACAGATACGCAGTATTTT. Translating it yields CASSQDGAASTDTQYF.